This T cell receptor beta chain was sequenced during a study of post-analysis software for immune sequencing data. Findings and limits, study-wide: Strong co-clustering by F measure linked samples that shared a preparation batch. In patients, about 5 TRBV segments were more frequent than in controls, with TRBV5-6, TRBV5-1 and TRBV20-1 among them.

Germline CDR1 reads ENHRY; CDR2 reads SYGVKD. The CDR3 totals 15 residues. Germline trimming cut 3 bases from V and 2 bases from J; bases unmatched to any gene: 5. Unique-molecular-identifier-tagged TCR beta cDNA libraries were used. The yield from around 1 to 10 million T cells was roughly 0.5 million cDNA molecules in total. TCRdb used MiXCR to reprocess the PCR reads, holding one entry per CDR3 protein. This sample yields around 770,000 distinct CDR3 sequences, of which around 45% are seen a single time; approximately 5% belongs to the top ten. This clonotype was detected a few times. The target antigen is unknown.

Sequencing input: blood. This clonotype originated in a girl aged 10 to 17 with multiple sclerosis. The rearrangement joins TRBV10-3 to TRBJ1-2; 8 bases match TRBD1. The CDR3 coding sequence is TGTGCCATCAGTGAAACAGGACAGGGAAACTATGGCTACACCTTC. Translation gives CAISETGQGNYGYTF.